The 16 T cell receptor beta chains presented below share a single source sample, sequenced in a study of OX40 agonist ivuxolimab in advanced cancers. Data came from immunoSEQ multiplex PCR; TCRdb stores just in-frame clones and leaves some out. The sample includes tens of thousands of clones, approximately 81% of them seen just once. The sample was CD4+ or CD8+ T cells sorted from blood, taken in a trial of the OX40 agonist ivuxolimab. These receptor sequences come from an adult with an advanced solid tumor such as melanoma, head and neck, liver or kidney cancer.

J is TRBJ2-5 and V is TRBV7-8; a weak D match, TRBD2 (7 bases). Germline V CDR1 and CDR2: SGHVS, FQNEAQ. This CDR3 is built from 15 residues. Trimming left V 1 base short and J 4 bases short, with 13 bases between. CDR3 nucleotide sequence: TGTGCCAGCAGCTTAGTGGTAGGGGGGGGAGAGACCCAGTACTTC. It codes for CASSLVVGGGETQYF.

CDR3 in amino acids: CASSIDQGGEKLFF. The CDR3 nucleotides are TGTGCCAGTAGTATCGATCAGGGAGGGGAAAAACTGTTTTTT. The genes are TRBV19 and TRBJ1-4; tentative D call: TRBD1 (5 bases). This CDR3 is 14 amino acids long. The V and J ends lost 3 bases and 8 bases respectively, with 13 bases between them. Germline CDR1 LNHDA, CDR2 SQIVND (reference sequence).

In its sample, this clone was seen a few times. This chain connects TRBV6-5 to TRBJ2-1; 9 bases match TRBD1. CDR3 size: 15 residues. The germline CDR1 and CDR2 sequences are MNHEY and SVGAGI. V dropped 6 bases and J dropped 4; count of bases not matched to a gene: 7. The CDR3 sequence: CASRVGQGMYNEQFF. In DNA, the CDR3 is TGTGCCAGCAGGGTCGGACAGGGGATGTACAATGAGCAGTTCTTC.

This chain uses TRBV6-5 with TRBJ2-7; 7 nucleotides line up with TRBD1. Germline CDR1 and CDR2: MNHEY and SVGAGI. This CDR3 has 15 amino acids. The V gene end was trimmed by 7 bases and the J gene end by 3 bases; junction bases not matched to a gene: 12. CDR3 in DNA: TGTGCCAGCACCTTTCCGACAGGGCATGGCTACGAGCAGTACTTC. Protein: CASTFPTGHGYEQYF.

This clone was observed a single time. The chain recombines TRBV5-6 with TRBJ2-5; 7 bases line up with TRBD1. CDR1 and CDR2 from the germline V gene are SGHDT and YYEEEE. This CDR3 comprises 15 residues. J was trimmed by 4 bases and V by 3 bases; bases with no gene match: 9. CDR3 sequence reads: CASSYNTGVGETQYF. The DNA for the CDR3 is TGTGCCAGCAGCTATAATACAGGGGTTGGAGAGACCCAGTACTTC. The variable domain in full, completed from reference TRBV5-6 and TRBJ2-5, reads DAGVTQSPTHLIKTRGQQVTLRCSPKSGHDTVSWYQQALGQGPQFIFQYYEEEERQRGNFPDRFSGHQFPNYSSELNVNALLLGDSALYLCASSYNTGVGETQYFGPGTRLLVL.

The V and J genes are TRBV4-1 and TRBJ2-2; the D gene is possibly TRBD2 (6 bases). Germline V gene data show CDR1 as MGHRA and CDR2 as YSYEKL. V lost 0 bases, J lost 2 bases, and 16 bases lay in between. This CDR3 contains 18 residues. The CDR3 protein is CASSQDPLTSINTGELFF. As DNA, the CDR3 is TGCGCCAGCAGCCAAGATCCCCTAACTAGCATCAACACCGGGGAGCTGTTTTTT.

This rearrangement joins TRBV5-1 to TRBJ1-4, with TRBD1 matching over 8 bases. The junction had 8 bases not matched to a gene; V was cut back by 4 bases and J by 3 bases. CDR3 length: 16 residues. Per the germline V gene, CDR1 is SGHRS and CDR2 is YFSETQ. The CDR3 DNA reads as TGCGCCAGCAGCGGTGGACAGGGCGGTTCTAATGAAAAACTGTTTTTT. Protein product: CASSGGQGGSNEKLFF.

This clone came up a few times. The chain carries TRBV5-4 and TRBJ2-5; 10 positions match TRBD2. There are 15 residues in the CDR3. The germline CDR1 and CDR2 sequences are SGHNT and YYREEE (reference sequence). Trimming at V came to 5 bases and at J to 5 bases, leaving 9 bases not matched to a gene. The CDR3 reads CASSRSGGTRETQYF. CDR3 sequence (DNA): TGTGCCAGCAGTCGTAGCGGGGGGACTCGGGAGACCCAGTACTTC. Using reference TRBV5-4 and TRBJ2-5 for the parts outside the CDR3, the full variable domain is ETGVTQSPTHLIKTRGQQVTLRCSSQSGHNTVSWYQQALGQGPQFIFQYYREEENGRGNFPPRFSGLQFPNYSSELNVNALELDDSALYLCASSRSGGTRETQYFGPGTRLLVL.

The V gene is TRBV28, the J gene TRBJ2-3; 9 nucleotides agree with TRBD2. The CDR3 is made up of 19 amino acids. The J segment lost 0 bases and the V segment lost 1 base, leaving 11 bases of the junction unmatched. Germline CDR1 MDHEN, CDR2 SYDVKM. The CDR3 here is CASSLSTSGRLPSTDTQYF. The CDR3 DNA follows: TGTGCCAGCAGTTTATCGACGAGCGGGAGGCTCCCTAGCACAGATACGCAGTATTTT.

The chain recombines TRBV9 with TRBJ2-2, with D unresolved. V lost 0 bases to trimming and J lost 3 bases, with 15 bases between them. The CDR3 spans 17 residues. Germline lookup yields CDR1 SGDLS and CDR2 YYNGEE. CDR3 sequence (DNA): TGTGCCAGCAGCGTAGCTACTTCAAGGGTTGACACCGGGGAGCTGTTTTTT. As protein: CASSVATSRVDTGELFF.

V and J are TRBV6-9 and TRBJ1-2; D unclear. Germline CDR1 reads MNHGY; CDR2 reads SVAAGI. The V end was cut by 4 bases, the J end by 8 bases, with 17 bases between. The CDR3 is 14 residues long. The CDR3 sequence is CASSSRVRSPGYTF. The CDR3 region has the DNA TGTGCCAGCAGTTCGAGAGTCCGCAGTCCCGGCTACACCTTC.

The chain recombines TRBV7-2 with TRBJ2-1; 11 nucleotides match TRBD1. V lost 5 bases and J lost 7; bases outside the gene matches: 4. CDR3 size: 14 residues. Per germline, CDR1 SGHTA and CDR2 FQGNSA. The CDR3 DNA reads TGTGCCAGCAGCCGGGACAGGGGGATGAATGAGCAGTTCTTC. Protein: CASSRDRGMNEQFF.

The rearrangement links TRBV25-1 to TRBJ2-1; TRBD2 is a possible D gene (6 bases). The CDR3 runs to 15 residues. Trimming stripped 4 bases from V and 4 bases from J, with 14 bases between. Germline CDR1 reads MGHDK; CDR2 reads SYGVNS. CDR3 residues: CASSVGGPAYNEQFF. CDR3 sequence (DNA): TGTGCCAGCAGTGTAGGAGGGCCCGCTTACAATGAGCAGTTCTTC. The whole variable domain, filled in from reference TRBV25-1 and TRBJ2-1, reads EADIYQTPRYLVIGTGKKITLECSQTMGHDKMYWYQQDPGMELHLIHYSYGVNSTEKGDLSSESTVSRIRTEHFPLTLESARPSHTSQYLCASSVGGPAYNEQFFGPGTRLTVL.

The J gene is TRBJ1-3, the V gene TRBV5-1; D uncertain. V lost 1 base and J lost 4, with 15 bases in between. CDR1 is SGHRS and CDR2 is YFSETQ in the germline V gene. There are 16 residues in the CDR3. This chain's CDR3 is CASSLSMAAYGNTIYF. The DNA of the CDR3 is TGCGCCAGCAGCTTGAGTATGGCGGCTTACGGAAACACCATATATTTT.

V gene TRBV4-3 combines with J gene TRBJ2-7, with D unclear. Germline V gene lookup returns CDR1 LGHNA and CDR2 YSLEER. Trimming stripped 1 base from V and 0 bases from J, with 7 bases between. The CDR3 loop spans 14 amino acids. CDR3 sequence (DNA): TGCGCCAGCAGCCAAGTACCAGCCTCCTACGAGCAGTACTTC. The encoded protein is CASSQVPASYEQYF.

The chain links TRBV18 to TRBJ2-5; D not resolved. This CDR3 contains 15 residues. Germline V gene sequence: CDR1 KGHSH, CDR2 LQKENI. Trimming stripped 0 bases from V and 4 bases from J, with 12 bases between. CDR3 protein: CASSPPESGRETQYF. The CDR3 nucleotides read TGTGCCAGCTCACCACCCGAGAGTGGACGAGAGACCCAGTACTTC.